The 15 T cell receptor beta chains reported below all come from one sample, sequenced in a study of T cells in Graves' hyperthyroidism and ophthalmopathy. Amplification of TCR beta CDR3 regions used RNA as the template. HTBI primers were employed in a first-round RT-PCR of the TCR CDR3. Using its own MiXCR run on the multiplex PCR reads, TCRdb lists one record per CDR3 protein. This table holds roughly 500,000 distinct CDR3 sequences, 40% to 55% found once. The source material was peripheral blood or thyroid tissue (not recorded which). The receptors derive from an adult woman with Graves' disease, either hyperthyroidism or ophthalmopathy (not recorded which).

The gene calls are TRBV29-1 and TRBJ2-7; D is unclear. The V gene lost 8 bases and the J gene lost 7 bases, with 18 bases spanning the gap. Germline CDR1 SQVTM, CDR2 ANQGSEA. The CDR3 spans 12 residues. CDR3 sequence reads: CSQEVSKVEQYF. The CDR3 DNA sequence: TGCAGCCAAGAGGTATCAAAGGTGGAGCAGTACTTC.

This clonotype has at least ten counts. The genes are TRBV19 and TRBJ1-1; a possible D gene is TRBD1 (6 bases). Germline V lookup: CDR1 LNHDA, CDR2 SQIVND (reference sequence). The CDR3 contains 15 residues. V was cut by 1 base and J by 0 bases, with 9 bases left in between. The CDR3 here is CASSIGWTVNTEAFF. The CDR3 nucleotides read TGTGCCAGTAGTATAGGATGGACAGTGAACACTGAAGCTTTCTTT.

This clonotype was seen at least ten times. The chain's CDR3 is CASSSKGLAGSYEQYF. The CDR3 DNA reads as TGTGCCAGCAGCTCCAAAGGGCTAGCGGGATCCTACGAGCAGTACTTC. The J gene is TRBJ2-7, the V gene TRBV7-2; 9 nucleotides match TRBD2. Trimming cost V 4 bases and J 1 base; bases outside gene matches: 8. CDR3 size: 16 residues. Germline assignment: CDR1 SGHTA and CDR2 FQGNSA.

The rearrangement links TRBV6-1 to TRBJ2-2; 11 nucleotides line up with TRBD2. The CDR3 covers 15 residues. Germline V gene sequence: CDR1 MNHNS, CDR2 SASEGT. V lost 11 bases and J lost 7; bases outside the gene matches: 12. The CDR3 sequence is CAARLAGLDIGELFF. DNA for the CDR3: TGTGCCGCCAGACTAGCGGGACTGGATATCGGGGAGCTGTTTTTT.

This clonotype was seen many times. This chain joins TRBV10-3 and TRBJ2-7, with D unclear. V lost 3 bases and J 2 bases, leaving 8 bases between the germline ends. The germline V gene has CDR1 ENHRY and CDR2 SYGVKD. This CDR3 is built from 13 residues. The CDR3 region is CAISDGHPYEQYF. In DNA form, the CDR3 reads TGTGCCATCAGTGACGGGCATCCCTACGAGCAGTACTTC.

In DNA form, the CDR3 reads TGCGCCAGCAGCTTCGGACTAGCGGACACCGGGGAGCTGTTTTTT. It codes for CASSFGLADTGELFF. This chain joins TRBV5-1 and TRBJ2-2, with 10 bases identical to TRBD2. With 2 bases clipped from V and 3 bases from J, the junction kept 1 base outside the gene matches. The germline V gene encodes CDR1 SGHRS and CDR2 YFSETQ. This CDR3 contains 15 residues.

As regards this clonotype: A single base separates this from a much larger clone, so it may be a read error. The rearrangement links TRBV6-1 to TRBJ2-7; 7 bases line up with TRBD1. The CDR3 sequence is 13 residues long. The ends lost 7 bases at V and 3 bases at J; junction bases unmatched: 6. CDR1 is MNHNS and CDR2 is SASEGT in the germline V gene. The CDR3 sequence: CASTPAGGYEQYF. The CDR3 DNA follows: TGTGCCAGCACACCAGCAGGGGGCTACGAGCAGTACTTC.

For this clonotype: The junction departs from germline at one end; a sequencing error may be responsible. The gene calls are TRBV6-6 and TRBJ1-6; 8 positions agree with TRBD1. The CDR3 has 17 amino acids. Germline assignment: CDR1 MNHNY and CDR2 SVGAGI (reference sequence). The chain's CDR3 is CASSLTGASSYNAPLHF. The CDR3 DNA sequence: TGTGCCAGCAGTTTGACAGGGGCGAGCTCCTATAATGCACCCCTCCACTTT.

This clonotype was detected many times. The chain joins TRBV19 to TRBJ2-5; 8 nucleotides line up with TRBD2. CDR1 LNHDA and CDR2 SQIVND come from the germline V gene (reference sequence). Trimming at V came to 4 bases and at J to 4 bases, leaving 11 bases not matched to a gene. The CDR3 length is 16 residues. CDR3 nucleotides: TGTGCCAGTAGTAAATCCGGGACTAGGATAACAGAGACCCAGTACTTC. It is translated as CASSKSGTRITETQYF. Supplemented by reference TRBV19 and TRBJ2-5, the full variable domain reads DGGITQSPKYLFRKEGQNVTLSCEQNLNHDAMYWYRQDPGQGLRLIYYSQIVNDFQKGDIAEGYSVSREKKESFPLTVTSAQKNPTAFYLCASSKSGTRITETQYFGPGTRLLVL.

Points on this clonotype: A much larger clone lies one base from this, so it may be a read error. The chain joins TRBV7-9 to TRBJ1-3, with a weak D call TRBD1 (6 bases). V dropped 5 bases and J dropped 0 bases, with 14 bases sitting between them. The CDR3 covers 16 residues. Germline loops: CDR1 SEHNR, CDR2 FQNEAQ (reference sequence). The CDR3 DNA follows: TGTGCCAGCAGCCACCGGACAGCCAGCTCTGGAAACACCATATATTTT. Its translation: CASSHRTASSGNTIYF.

V and J are TRBV19 and TRBJ2-7, with TRBD2 as a possible D gene (6 bases). V dropped 7 bases and J dropped 6 bases, with 22 bases sitting between them. Germline CDR1 LNHDA, CDR2 SQIVND (reference sequence). This CDR3 has 15 residues. CDR3 region: CASTPTGGRGGEQYF. In nucleotides, the CDR3 is TGTGCCAGTACTCCAACCGGGGGTCGAGGTGGCGAGCAGTACTTC.

This clonotype came up once. The chain links TRBV10-3 to TRBJ2-2, with D perhaps assigned TRBD1 or TRBD2 (6 bases each). The CDR3 loop spans 13 amino acids. Germline assignment: CDR1 ENHRY and CDR2 SYGVKD. The V gene lost 8 bases and the J gene lost 5 bases, with 12 bases spanning the gap. The CDR3 region has the DNA TGTGCCATCGGGGGGCCGGGGACCGGGGAGCTGTTTTTT. It encodes CAIGGPGTGELFF.

This clonotype was seen ten or more times. The chain employs TRBV4-1 and TRBJ1-1; D uncertain. The germline CDR1 and CDR2 sequences are MGHRA and YSYEKL. Trimming removed 6 bases from V and 1 base from J, with 12 bases in between. The CDR3 contains 14 residues. CDR3 coding DNA: TGCGCCAGCAGGAGAGTGGAGGGGAACACTGAAGCTTTCTTT. It yields the protein CASRRVEGNTEAFF.

The rearrangement links TRBV2 to TRBJ2-7; unclear D gene. The CDR3 is 15 residues long. V was trimmed by 4 bases and J by 0 bases, leaving 13 bases between them. Germline CDR1 and CDR2: SNHLY and FYNNEI. This CDR3 reads CASSALGLSSYEQYF. Written as DNA, the CDR3 is TGTGCCAGCAGTGCCTTGGGCCTCAGCTCCTACGAGCAGTACTTC.

This clonotype was counted only a few times. CDR3: CASSPGTGTGDGYTF. CDR3 nucleotide sequence: TGTGCCAGCAGCCCAGGAACCGGGACAGGTGATGGCTACACCTTC. The chain recombines TRBV4-2 with TRBJ1-2, with 8 bases lining up with TRBD1. The germline V gene has CDR1 LGHNA and CDR2 YNFKEQ. V lost 4 bases and J lost 6; bases outside the gene matches: 10. This CDR3 is 15 amino acids long.